These T cell receptor beta chains were read from a single sample in a study of ipilimumab plus nivolumab after autologous stem cell transplantation. Assay used: immunoSEQ multiplex PCR; TCRdb lists only in-frame clones, some missing. The table shows about 83,000 clones, with around 80% occurring only once. Sequencing used PBMCs, obtained in a trial of ipilimumab plus nivolumab as post-transplant consolidation. All receptors derive from a male donor with diffuse large B-cell lymphoma. Both conserved end residues are part of each CDR3. Clone size is shown for a subset of rows, as once, few, many or a class of expanded clone.

V	size	J	CDR3
TRBV9	NA	TRBJ1-4	CASSARPDEKLFF
TRBV4-3	NA	TRBJ2-3	CASSQGGRDTQYF
TRBV6-5	NA	TRBJ2-7	CASSYSGFYEQYF
TRBV28	few	TRBJ1-1	CASSNRGGAFF
TRBV6-1	NA	TRBJ2-1	CASRVRRGAYNEQFF
TRBV11-2	NA	TRBJ1-1	CASSLTGVLTEAFF
TRBV30	NA	TRBJ2-7	CAWSRKETGAYEQYF
TRBV12-5	NA	TRBJ2-1	CASGTVAGPLYEQFF
TRBV2	once	TRBJ2-5	CASIAGAAETQYF
TRBV9	NA	TRBJ2-7	CASSPRPAREQYF
TRBV5-1	NA	TRBJ2-2	CASSLGTTDHGELFF
TRBV7-2	NA	TRBJ1-4	CASSEPGAAKLFF
TRBV18	NA	TRBJ1-5	CASSALQGFDQPQHF
TRBV6-5	NA	TRBJ2-7	CASSYRDRGSYEQYF
TRBV30	NA	TRBJ1-2	CACSRDRPYGYTF
TRBV18	NA	TRBJ1-1	CASSSGQGSYNTEAFF
TRBV2	NA	TRBJ2-5	CASSTRAQETQYF
TRBV5-1	NA	TRBJ1-2	CASRAQDFNYGYTF
TRBV18	NA	TRBJ1-2	CASSPVQQPSYPNGYTF
TRBV4-2	NA	TRBJ2-2	CASSQGRLGTVKAGELFF
TRBV4-1	NA	TRBJ2-1	CASSLAGGEGMDEQFF
TRBV4-2	NA	TRBJ2-6	CASSQQDRGLSGANVLTF
TRBV6-1	few	TRBJ1-5	CASSGPGQPQHF
TRBV10-3	NA	TRBJ2-7	CAISESGTGYEQYF
TRBV7-9	few	TRBJ1-6	CASSLMEGPYNSPLHF
TRBV6-1	NA	TRBJ1-2	CASVARDSSFYGYTF
TRBV6-1	NA	TRBJ2-3	CASSTTGVGTDTQYF
TRBV6-1	NA	TRBJ1-2	CAIQRGEGVGAYTF
TRBV7-9	NA	TRBJ2-3	CASSSSGRDTQYF
TRBV4-1	NA	TRBJ2-1	CASSQVGGGISYNEQFF
TRBV19	NA	TRBJ1-4	CASSTTGSEKLFF
TRBV18	NA	TRBJ1-1	CASSPTGDSGTEAFF
TRBV6-5	NA	TRBJ2-7	CASSETGLGEQYF
TRBV23-1	NA	TRBJ2-3	CASSPPSPGSTSTDTQYF
TRBV6-5	NA	TRBJ1-2	CASSYWDRKDYGYTF
TRBV6-5	NA	TRBJ1-2	CASTEVGGIGRGYTF
TRBV6-5	NA	TRBJ1-1	CASSYSTNRDTEAFF
TRBV5-1	few	TRBJ2-1	CASTDDRTNYNEQFF
TRBV4-2	NA	TRBJ2-2	CASSQEPSGGPGELFF
TRBV7-6	NA	TRBJ2-3	CASSLGGGASTDTQYF
TRBV10-3	NA	TRBJ2-7	CAIRGTGYEQYF
TRBV4-2	once	TRBJ2-7	CASSYYYGVGQGAYEQYF
TRBV27	NA	TRBJ1-5	CASSSQGLSQPQHF
TRBV2	NA	TRBJ1-6	CASNPQGINSPLHF
TRBV7-9	NA	TRBJ2-6	CASSPRMADSSSGANVLTF
TRBV5-6	NA	TRBJ2-7	CASSLGQSYEQYF
TRBV27	NA	TRBJ1-4	CASSLIGGLGEKLFF
TRBV2	NA	TRBJ2-2	CASSDSNTGELFF
TRBV28	NA	TRBJ1-1	CASILDSVNTEAFF
TRBV2	NA	TRBJ2-1	CASNLSGGRYEQFF
TRBV19	NA	TRBJ2-6	CASSLSGANVLTF
TRBV6-1	once	TRBJ2-5	CARTSGGALETQYF
TRBV11-2	NA	TRBJ2-6	CASSLRVASSGANVLTF